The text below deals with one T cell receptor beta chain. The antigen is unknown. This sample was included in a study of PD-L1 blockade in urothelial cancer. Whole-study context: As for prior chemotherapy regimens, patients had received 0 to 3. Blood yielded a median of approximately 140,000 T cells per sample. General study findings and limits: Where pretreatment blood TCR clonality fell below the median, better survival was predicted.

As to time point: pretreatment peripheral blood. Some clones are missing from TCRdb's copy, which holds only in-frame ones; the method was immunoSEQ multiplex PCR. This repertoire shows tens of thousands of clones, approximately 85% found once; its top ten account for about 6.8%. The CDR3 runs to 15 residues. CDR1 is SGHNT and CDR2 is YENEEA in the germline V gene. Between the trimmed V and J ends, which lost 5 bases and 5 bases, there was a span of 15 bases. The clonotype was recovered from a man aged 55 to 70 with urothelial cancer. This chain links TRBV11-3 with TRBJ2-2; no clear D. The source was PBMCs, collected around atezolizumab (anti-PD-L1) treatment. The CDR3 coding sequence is TGTGCCAGCAGCGATAGACACGGCCGAACCGGGGAGCTGTTTTTT. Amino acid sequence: CASSDRHGRTGELFF.